Below are 24 T cell receptor beta chains sequenced from a single sample in a study of blood T cell repertoires in COVID-19. Method: immunoSEQ multiplex PCR; TCRdb's copy keeps in-frame clones and lacks some. The top ten hold roughly 9.7% of the sample, which has more than 45,000 clones, 90% seen once. The sample consisted of peripheral blood. Source of these receptors: a woman of 80 years or more with acute or convalescent COVID-19.

This chain uses TRBV6-1 with TRBJ2-2; 7 nucleotides align to TRBD2. Trimming at V came to 3 bases and at J to 4 bases, leaving 8 bases not matched to a gene. The CDR3 is made up of 16 amino acids. Looked up from germline, CDR1 is MNHNS and CDR2 is SASEGT. The CDR3 reads CASSDGSGMSTGELFF. CDR3 coding DNA: TGTGCCAGCAGTGATGGGAGCGGGATGAGCACCGGGGAGCTGTTTTTT.

The chain uses TRBV7-9 and TRBJ2-5; D gene unclear. Trimming took off 3 bases at V and 5 bases at J, with 10 bases between the two ends. This CDR3 has 13 residues. Germline V gene lookup returns CDR1 SEHNR and CDR2 FQNEAQ (reference sequence). In DNA, the CDR3 is TGTGCCAGCAGCTTCCCAAGCACCGAGACCCAGTACTTC. Amino acid sequence: CASSFPSTETQYF. Full variable domain (rest looked up from reference TRBV7-9 and TRBJ2-5): DTGVSQNPRHKITKRGQNVTFRCDPISEHNRLYWYRQTLGQGPEFLTYFQNEAQLEKSRLLSDRFSAERPKGSFSTLEIQRTEQGDSAMYLCASSFPSTETQYFGPGTRLLVL.

The sample holds a few counts of this clone. The chain employs TRBV18 and TRBJ2-7; D uncertain. V was pared by 0 bases and J by 2 bases, with 8 bases between. The CDR3 has 14 amino acids. Looked up from germline, CDR1 is KGHSH and CDR2 is LQKENI. CDR3 loop: CASSPPLQAYEQYF. The CDR3 DNA is TGTGCCAGCTCACCACCGCTTCAGGCCTACGAGCAGTACTTC.

This chain connects TRBV24-1 to TRBJ2-5; TRBD2 matches 8 bases. This CDR3 is 15 amino acids long. Germline CDR1 and CDR2: KGHDR and SFDVKD. Unmatched junction bases numbered 4, after V lost 3 bases and J lost 2 bases. The CDR3 DNA follows: TGTGCCACCAGTGATCCCGGGGGGGCACAAGAGACCCAGTACTTC. Amino acid sequence: CATSDPGGAQETQYF.

The V and J genes are TRBV2 and TRBJ1-5; D is possibly TRBD1 (5 bases). The germline gives CDR1 SNHLY, CDR2 FYNNEI. Trimming stripped 4 bases from V and 7 bases from J, with 11 bases between. The CDR3 loop spans 13 amino acids. CDR3 sequence reads: CASSGGEGQPQHF. CDR3 nucleotide sequence: TGTGCCAGCAGTGGGGGGGAGGGCCAGCCCCAGCATTTT.

CDR3: CASSLSLGGDRDFRSPLHF. The DNA for the CDR3 is TGTGCCAGCAGCTTAAGCCTAGGGGGGGACAGGGACTTTAGGTCACCCCTCCACTTT. The rearrangement joins TRBV7-2 to TRBJ1-6; 9 nucleotides align to TRBD1. The CDR3 is 19 residues long. V was clipped by 2 bases and J by 10 bases; unmatched bases: 18. The V gene's germline CDR1 is SGHTA and CDR2 FQGNSA.

V is TRBV5-1 and J is TRBJ2-5; a weak D match, TRBD2 (5 bases). This CDR3 comprises 12 residues. The germline V gene encodes CDR1 SGHRS and CDR2 YFSETQ. V was shortened by 4 bases and J by 2 bases, with 6 bases between the two germline ends. The CDR3 sequence: CASSPGQETQYF. The CDR3 DNA reads TGCGCCAGCAGCCCGGGACAAGAGACCCAGTACTTC.

The chain couples TRBV5-1 to TRBJ1-5, with D uncertain. CDR3 length: 15 residues. In germline, CDR1 is SGHRS, CDR2 YFSETQ. The V end was cut by 0 bases, the J end by 3 bases, with 10 bases between. CDR3: CASSLGTNYNQPQHF. In DNA form, the CDR3 reads TGCGCCAGCAGCTTGGGGACTAATTACAATCAGCCCCAGCATTTT.

The gene calls are TRBV2 and TRBJ1-5; D gene uncertain. Germline V gene sequence: CDR1 SNHLY, CDR2 FYNNEI. Trimming took off 6 bases at V and 3 bases at J, with 18 bases between the two ends. The CDR3 extends over 16 amino acids. CDR3 bases: TGTGCCAGCAGGCTCTGGGGAGGCTTAAACAATCAGCCCCAGCATTTT. As protein: CASRLWGGLNNQPQHF.

The chain combines TRBV25-1 with TRBJ2-3; D is possibly TRBD2 (8 bases). Trimming stripped 0 bases from V and 6 bases from J, with 16 bases between. The CDR3 covers 16 residues. Germline CDR1 MGHDK, CDR2 SYGVNS. CDR3 sequence (DNA): TGTGCCAGCAGTGAATACAGGGGGGGACTAGGGGATACGCAGTATTTT. Residues: CASSEYRGGLGDTQYF.

A remark on this clone: A junction end diverges from the germline sequence, so it may reflect a read error. The rearrangement links TRBV2 to TRBJ1-2; D is undetermined. Germline-derived CDR1 and CDR2 are SNHLY and FYNNEI. CDR3 length: 14 residues. CDR3 protein: CASSEKQSNYGYTF. CDR3 sequence (DNA): TGTGCCAGCAGTGAAAAACAGTCTAATTATGGCTACACCTTC. The complete variable domain, with remaining parts taken from reference TRBV2 and TRBJ1-2, reads EPEVTQTPSHQVTQMGQEVILRCVPISNHLYFYWYRQILGQKVEFLVSFYNNEISEKSEIFDDQFSVERPDGSNFTLKIRSTKLEDSAMYFCASSEKQSNYGYTFGSGTRLTVV.

The V and J genes are TRBV11-2 and TRBJ2-1; D unclear. V lost 1 base to trimming and J lost 0 bases, with 10 bases between them. Germline V gives CDR1 SGHAT, CDR2 FQNNGV. The CDR3 contains 16 residues. The CDR3 DNA reads TGTGCCAGCAGCTTAGGGGTACAGAGCTCCTACAATGAGCAGTTCTTC. It specifies CASSLGVQSSYNEQFF.

V usage is TRBV24-1 and J usage is TRBJ1-2; D is perhaps TRBD1 (5 bases). Trimming took off 3 bases at V and 7 bases at J, with 11 bases between the two ends. Looked up from germline, CDR1 is KGHDR and CDR2 is SFDVKD. The CDR3 covers 13 residues. For the CDR3, the DNA is TGTGCCACCAGTGATGGGAACAGGCCTGGCTACACCTTC. It encodes CATSDGNRPGYTF.

The chain carries TRBV10-3 and TRBJ2-7; perhaps TRBD1 as D (6 bases). Germline CDR1 ENHRY, CDR2 SYGVKD. V lost 4 bases and J 0 bases, leaving 13 bases between the germline ends. The CDR3 length is 15 residues. The CDR3 DNA sequence: TGTGCCATCAGTGGCCGACAGGCGAGCTCCTACGAGCAGTACTTC. As protein: CAISGRQASSYEQYF.

This clone was seen only once. This sequence joins TRBV4-1 and TRBJ1-4, with TRBD1 as a possible D gene (6 bases). Germline lookup yields CDR1 MGHRA and CDR2 YSYEKL. The CDR3 runs to 16 residues. V was cut by 8 bases and J by 8 bases, with 24 bases left in between. The chain's CDR3 is CASQKGDRLDSEKLFF. The CDR3 DNA reads TGCGCCAGCCAAAAAGGTGACAGGCTCGACTCAGAAAAACTGTTTTTT.

The chain is built from TRBV9 and TRBJ2-7; 7 bases agree with TRBD2. Germline CDR1 reads SGDLS; CDR2 reads YYNGEE. Trimming cost V 3 bases and J 5 bases; bases outside gene matches: 11. The CDR3 length is 15 residues. This CDR3 reads CASSAEGRAWNEQYF. The DNA for the CDR3 is TGTGCCAGCAGCGCCGAGGGGAGGGCATGGAACGAGCAGTACTTC.

The chain joins TRBV5-8 to TRBJ1-2; TRBD1 matches at 8 bases. After removal of 1 base from V and 13 bases from J, the junction contained 6 bases not matched to a gene. The CDR3 spans 12 residues. Germline CDR1 reads SGHTS; CDR2 reads YDEGEE. The CDR3 region has the DNA TGTGCCAGCAGCTTGAACGACAGGGGATTCACCTTC. This encodes CASSLNDRGFTF.

The V gene is TRBV5-8, the J gene TRBJ1-4, with TRBD1 matching 8 bases. This CDR3 region has 15 residues. From germline, CDR1 is SGHTS and CDR2 YDEGEE. With 4 bases clipped from V and 7 bases from J, the junction kept 9 bases outside the gene matches. The CDR3 region has the DNA TGTGCCAGCAGCCCGGACAGGGAAGGGGTTGAAAAACTGTTTTTT. It encodes CASSPDREGVEKLFF. Full variable domain (rest looked up from reference TRBV5-8 and TRBJ1-4): EAGVTQSPTHLIKTRGQQATLRCSPISGHTSVYWYQQALGLGLQFLLWYDEGEERNRGNFPPRFSGRQFPNYSSELNVNALELEDSALYLCASSPDREGVEKLFFGSGTQLSVL.

This clone was observed a single time. This chain uses TRBV7-2 with TRBJ2-7, with 8 bases fitting TRBD2. CDR1 is SGHTA, CDR2 FQGNSA, per germline. The V and J ends lost 1 base and 6 bases, in that order; junction bases with no gene match: 8. The CDR3 has 15 residues. CDR3 in DNA: TGTGCCAGCAGCTTAGTTGGGACTAGTGCTCCCGAGCAGTACTTC. Encoded protein: CASSLVGTSAPEQYF.

The CDR3, as DNA: TGCGCCAGCAGCTATACGGGGACAGGGGTTGGGGTCCAGTACTTC. Protein product: CASSYTGTGVGVQYF. The chain combines TRBV5-1 with TRBJ2-5; TRBD1 matches at 10 bases. Germline V gives CDR1 SGHRS, CDR2 YFSETQ. After removal of 3 bases from V and 10 bases from J, the junction contained 12 bases not matched to a gene. The CDR3 has 15 residues.

The chain couples TRBV2 to TRBJ2-1; no clear D. Germline CDR1 reads SNHLY; CDR2 reads FYNNEI. The length of the CDR3 is 11 residues. V lost 3 bases, J lost 15 bases, and 12 bases lay in between. In DNA form, the CDR3 reads TGTGCCAGCAGTGAGTCGAGGTTAACGTTCTTC. Amino acids: CASSESRLTFF.

The chain uses TRBV18 and TRBJ2-1, with 10 bases lining up with TRBD2. Germline assignment: CDR1 KGHSH and CDR2 LQKENI. CDR3 size: 16 residues. The V segment lost 3 bases and the J segment 9 bases; nucleotides outside the gene matches: 11. The CDR3 coding sequence is TGTGCCAGCTCACCCATACTAGCGGGAAGGTCCAGTGAGCAGTTCTTC. Its translation is CASSPILAGRSSEQFF.

This chain uses TRBV9 with TRBJ1-5; no definite D call. V lost 1 base to trimming and J lost 6 bases, with 11 bases between them. The length of the CDR3 is 14 residues. The V gene's germline CDR1 is SGDLS and CDR2 YYNGEE. In DNA form, the CDR3 reads TGTGCCAGCAGCGTACTCGCCACGGGTCAGCCCCAGCATTTT. Translation gives CASSVLATGQPQHF.

The chain employs TRBV9 and TRBJ2-5; 7 bases fit TRBD2. In germline, CDR1 is SGDLS, CDR2 YYNGEE. The CDR3 runs to 15 residues. J was trimmed by 4 bases and V by 4 bases; bases with no gene match: 10. The CDR3 sequence is CASSSRDGRLETQYF. DNA for the CDR3: TGTGCCAGCAGCTCCCGTGACGGGAGGCTAGAGACCCAGTACTTC.